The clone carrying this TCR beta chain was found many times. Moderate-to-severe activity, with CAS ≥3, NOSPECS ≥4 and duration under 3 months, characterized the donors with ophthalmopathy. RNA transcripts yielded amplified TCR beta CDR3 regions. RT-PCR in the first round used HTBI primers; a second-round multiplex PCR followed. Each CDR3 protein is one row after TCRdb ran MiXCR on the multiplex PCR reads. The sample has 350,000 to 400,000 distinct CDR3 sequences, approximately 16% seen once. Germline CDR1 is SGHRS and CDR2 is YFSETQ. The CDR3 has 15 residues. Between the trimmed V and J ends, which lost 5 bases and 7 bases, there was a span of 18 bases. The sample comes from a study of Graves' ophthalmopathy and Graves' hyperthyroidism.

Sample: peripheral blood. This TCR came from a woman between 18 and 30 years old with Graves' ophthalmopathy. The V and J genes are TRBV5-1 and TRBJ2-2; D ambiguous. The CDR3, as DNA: TGCGCCAGCAGGCCTTCCGTCGGTGGGTACGGGGAGCTGTTTTTT. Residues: CASRPSVGGYGELFF.